The 31 T cell receptor beta chains below all came from one sample that was sequenced in a study of blood T cells in healthy people across ages. Through a sample-barcoded 5' primer and a J-beta primer mix, a second PCR was run for about 6 to 11 cycles. TCRdb re-analysed the 5' RACE reads in MiXCR, keeping a single row per CDR3 protein. Among roughly 2 million distinct CDR3 sequences, 49% were seen once, and the ten largest hold approximately 2.1%. Sequences were obtained from blood. The receptors shown here come from a woman between 40 and 50 years old in good health.

This clonotype showed up many times. The chain is built from TRBV6-6 and TRBJ2-1, with no clear D. Germline CDR1 and CDR2: MNHNY and SVGAGI (reference sequence). This CDR3 has 15 amino acids. V was cut by 4 bases and J by 3 bases, with 13 bases left in between. CDR3 coding DNA: TGTGCCAGCAGTTTAGACGTAGGAAGCTACAATGAGCAGTTCTTC. Translation: CASSLDVGSYNEQFF.

This clonotype was seen a handful of times. The chain recombines TRBV6-5 with TRBJ2-7; maybe TRBD1 (8 bases). Deletions cut 0 bases from V and 3 bases from J, with 12 bases between. The CDR3 length is 15 residues. CDR1 is MNHEY and CDR2 is SVGAGI in the germline V gene. Here the CDR3 reads CASSYSDREGYEQYF. Here the CDR3 DNA reads TGTGCCAGCAGTTACTCGGACAGGGAGGGCTACGAGCAGTACTTC.

This sequence joins TRBV28 and TRBJ2-5; 12 nucleotides match TRBD2. The last part of the DNA fits TRBJ2-7 better; the J call may be wrong. The CDR3 has 16 residues. The germline V gene encodes CDR1 MDHEN and CDR2 SYDVKM. This CDR3 is CASSSPRTSGVYEQYF. CDR3 in DNA: TGTGCCAGCAGTTCCCCTCGGACTAGCGGGGTTTACGAGCAGTACTTC.

The rearrangement uses TRBV20-1 and TRBJ2-4; TRBD2 matches at 11 bases. The J call could be wrong; TRBJ2-7 is a better fit for the DNA end. There are 14 residues in the CDR3. The germline gives CDR1 DFQATT, CDR2 SNEGSKA (reference sequence). The CDR3 is CSPRPSGGYYEQYF. CDR3 in DNA: TGCAGTCCTCGTCCTAGCGGGGGGTACTACGAGCAGTACTTC.

The V call is TRBV3-1, the J call TRBJ2-7; maybe TRBD2 (5 bases). CDR1 LGHDT and CDR2 YNNKEL come from the germline V gene (reference sequence). The V end lost 0 bases, the J end lost 3 bases, and 12 bases lay between the germline ends. This CDR3 spans 15 amino acids. The CDR3 coding sequence is TGTGCCAGCAGCCAAGACTCCGACTACCACTACGAGCAGTACTTC. Translation gives CASSQDSDYHYEQYF.

The CDR3 here is CASSINRGIYGYTF. The CDR3 DNA reads as TGTGCCAGTAGTATTAACAGGGGAATATATGGCTACACCTTC. The V call is TRBV19, the J call TRBJ1-2; 7 nucleotides align to TRBD1. The CDR3 runs to 14 residues. The V gene's germline CDR1 is LNHDA and CDR2 SQIVND (reference sequence). Trimming removed 3 bases from V and 5 bases from J; junction bases left unmatched: 6.

The rearrangement joins TRBV6-5 to TRBJ1-4; D ambiguous. Trimming took 2 bases from V and 4 from J, leaving 8 bases between them. The length of the CDR3 is 14 residues. Germline-derived CDR1 and CDR2 are MNHEY and SVGAGI. The CDR3 bases are TGTGCCAGCAGTTACGCGAGGGTTAATGAAAAACTGTTTTTT. This gives the protein CASSYARVNEKLFF.

In its sample, this clonotype was seen a few times. This rearrangement joins TRBV27 to TRBJ1-6, with D perhaps TRBD1 (5 bases). The CDR3 is 18 amino acids. Germline CDR1 MNHEY, CDR2 SMNVEV (reference sequence). Trimming cost V 5 bases and J 6 bases, with 23 bases left between them. This CDR3 is CASSPKTVRVASNSPLHF. The DNA of the CDR3 is TGTGCCAGCAGTCCAAAGACAGTCCGCGTGGCTAGTAATTCACCCCTCCACTTT.

This clonotype came up once. An end of the junction does not agree with germline; a read error may underlie this. The J gene is TRBJ2-1, the V gene TRBV20-1; 7 bases agree with TRBD1. The end of the DNA is better explained by TRBJ2-7, so the J call may be wrong. Germline CDR1 DFQATT, CDR2 SNEGSKA (reference sequence). This CDR3 is built from 13 residues. CDR3 nucleotide sequence: TGTAGTGCTAGAGATGTACAGGGGTACGAGCAGTACTTC. Translating it yields CSARDVQGYEQYF.

The table lists this clonotype with a few counts. The chain recombines TRBV7-9 with TRBJ2-5; D is undetermined. CDR3 length equals 13 residues. The V end was cut by 1 base, the J end by 5 bases, with 8 bases between. The V gene's germline CDR1 is SEHNR and CDR2 FQNEAQ (reference sequence). CDR3: CASSLDLHETQYF. The CDR3, as DNA: TGTGCCAGCAGCTTAGATCTACACGAGACCCAGTACTTC. Based on the CDR3 plus reference TRBV7-9 and TRBJ2-5, the full variable domain is DTGVSQNPRHKITKRGQNVTFRCDPISEHNRLYWYRQTLGQGPEFLTYFQNEAQLEKSRLLSDRFSAERPKGSFSTLEIQRTEQGDSAMYLCASSLDLHETQYFGPGTRLLVL.

The gene calls are TRBV14 and TRBJ1-6; 8 nucleotides agree with TRBD1. Germline lookup yields CDR1 SGHDN and CDR2 FVKESK. This CDR3 region has 15 residues. V shed 2 bases, J shed 6 bases, and the junction held 3 bases outside the gene matches. The CDR3 sequence is CASSQQGAGNSPLHF. CDR3 DNA: TGTGCCAGCAGCCAACAGGGGGCCGGTAATTCACCCCTCCACTTT.

This clonotype was seen at least ten times. The chain recombines TRBV20-1 with TRBJ1-4; no reliable D call. The germline V gene has CDR1 DFQATT and CDR2 SNEGSKA (reference sequence). The V end lost 5 bases, the J end lost 7 bases, and 8 bases lay between the germline ends. The CDR3 extends over 11 amino acids. The CDR3 loop is CSAEAGEKLFF. The CDR3 nucleotides read TGCAGTGCTGAGGCTGGTGAAAAACTGTTTTTT.

This clonotype was counted only a few times. The chain uses TRBV7-9 and TRBJ2-7, with 9 positions matching TRBD1. The junction had 11 bases not matched to a gene; V was cut back by 5 bases and J by 6 bases. Germline assignment: CDR1 SEHNR and CDR2 FQNEAQ (reference sequence). The CDR3 contains 15 residues. The chain's CDR3 is CASSLYRGHIGEQYF. CDR3 sequence (DNA): TGTGCCAGCAGCCTTTACAGGGGGCATATTGGCGAGCAGTACTTC. The whole variable domain, remainder taken from reference TRBV7-9 and TRBJ2-7, is DTGVSQNPRHKITKRGQNVTFRCDPISEHNRLYWYRQTLGQGPEFLTYFQNEAQLEKSRLLSDRFSAERPKGSFSTLEIQRTEQGDSAMYLCASSLYRGHIGEQYFGPGTRLTVT.

In its sample, this clonotype was seen many times. J is TRBJ2-7 and V is TRBV7-2; D remains ambiguous. The CDR3 is 13 amino acids. CDR1 is SGHTA, CDR2 FQGNSA, per germline. Trimming took off 1 base at V and 3 bases at J, with 7 bases between the two ends. The chain's CDR3 is CASSLVSGYEQYF. DNA of the CDR3: TGTGCCAGCAGCTTAGTTTCCGGCTACGAGCAGTACTTC.

V gene TRBV7-9 combines with J gene TRBJ2-1; a weak D match, TRBD2 (7 bases). The V gene's germline CDR1 is SEHNR and CDR2 FQNEAQ (reference sequence). Trimming stripped 6 bases from V and 3 bases from J, with 15 bases between. This CDR3 has 15 amino acids. The CDR3 DNA reads TGTGCCAGCAGTCCCCGGGGGGCCCTCTACAATGAGCAGTTCTTC. This sequence encodes CASSPRGALYNEQFF.

This clonotype was counted a few times. The chain employs TRBV12-3 or TRBV12-4 and TRBJ1-2; D uncertain. Trimming removed 3 bases from V and 1 base from J, with 9 bases in between. The CDR3 extends over 14 amino acids. The CDR3 reads CASSFKASNYGYTF. DNA for the CDR3: TGTGCCAGCAGTTTTAAGGCCAGTAACTATGGCTACACCTTC.

The chain has TRBV20-1 and TRBJ1-5; no reliable D call. Trimming left V 6 bases short and J 3 bases short, with 18 bases between. Germline lookup yields CDR1 DFQATT and CDR2 SNEGSKA (reference sequence). This CDR3 has 15 amino acids. CDR3 residues: CSALPRGQSNQPQHF. The DNA of the CDR3 is TGCAGTGCCCTACCCCGGGGTCAGTCCAATCAGCCCCAGCATTTT.

This clonotype was counted once. V gene TRBV15 combines with J gene TRBJ2-3; the D gene is possibly TRBD1 (5 bases). The CDR3 is 15 residues long. CDR1 and CDR2 (germline): LNHNV, YYDKDF (reference sequence). V lost 6 bases and J 2 bases, leaving 15 bases between the germline ends. The CDR3 DNA follows: TGTGCCACCAGGGGCATCAGGGCCCACACAGATACGCAGTATTTT. This translates into CATRGIRAHTDTQYF.

Regarding this clonotype: A much larger clone sits a single nucleotide away, making a read error possible. The chain carries TRBV29-1 and TRBJ2-4; possibly TRBD2 for D (5 bases). The CDR3 totals 12 residues. Germline CDR1 reads SQVTM; CDR2 reads ANQGSEA. The V end was cut by 4 bases, the J end by 1 base, with 5 bases between. For the CDR3, the DNA is TGCAGCGTTGCGGGGGCCAAAAACATTCAGTACTTC. Translation: CSVAGAKNIQYF.

This clonotype was seen more than once but under ten times. The chain employs TRBV6-6 and TRBJ2-1, with 8 bases identical to TRBD1. Germline V gene data show CDR1 as MNHNY and CDR2 as SVGAGI (reference sequence). J gave up 8 bases and V 5 bases, and 8 bases lay outside the gene matches. The CDR3 loop spans 14 amino acids. The CDR3 DNA sequence: TGTGCCAGCAGTGACGGGACAGGCTCATATGAGCAGTTCTTC. This gives the protein CASSDGTGSYEQFF.

The chain joins TRBV6-1 to TRBJ2-3; 13 nucleotides line up with TRBD2. The CDR3 spans 16 residues. Germline V CDR1 and CDR2: MNHNS, SASEGT. V lost 3 bases to trimming and J lost 6 bases; unmatched junction nucleotides: 6. The CDR3 DNA sequence: TGTGCCAGCAGTGACCGACTAGCGGGGGGAGTGGATACGCAGTATTTT. This sequence encodes CASSDRLAGGVDTQYF.

The V call is TRBV4-3, the J call TRBJ2-4, with TRBD2 as a possible D gene (6 bases). CDR3 length: 16 amino acids. V lost 0 bases and J 9 bases, leaving 18 bases between the germline ends. Germline values: CDR1 LGHNA, CDR2 YSLEER. CDR3 in DNA: TGCGCCAGCAGCCAAGATTGGGACTCGCCATCGGGCATTCAGTACTTC. It is translated as CASSQDWDSPSGIQYF.

Regarding this clonotype: Compared with germline, one end of the junction differs, possibly owing to a read error. This chain joins TRBV4-2 and TRBJ2-3, with D tentatively TRBD1 (5 bases). The CDR3 consists of 14 residues. Germline assignment: CDR1 LGHNA and CDR2 YNFKEQ. The CDR3 sequence: CTSSLQERGDTQYF. In DNA form, the CDR3 reads TGTACCAGCAGCCTCCAGGAAAGGGGAGATACGCAGTATTTT.

This chain's CDR3 is CASSVDRGLNQPQHF. The CDR3 DNA is TGTGCCAGCAGTGTCGACAGGGGTCTCAATCAGCCCCAGCATTTT. V and J are TRBV2 and TRBJ1-5; 8 positions agree with TRBD1. After removal of 4 bases from V and 3 bases from J, the junction contained 5 bases not matched to a gene. Germline CDR1 and CDR2: SNHLY and FYNNEI. The CDR3 contains 15 residues.

This clonotype was observed a few times. The J gene is TRBJ2-3, the V gene TRBV20-1; no reliable D call. The CDR3 totals 10 residues. V was trimmed by 6 bases and J by 6 bases, leaving 7 bases between them. Germline assignment: CDR1 DFQATT and CDR2 SNEGSKA (reference sequence). DNA of the CDR3: TGCAGTGCCCTTTGGGATACGCAGTATTTT. Amino acid sequence: CSALWDTQYF.

CDR3 bases: TGTGCCACCAGCAGCGGGGGAACTGGGGCCAACGTCCTGACTTTC. Translated: CATSSGGTGANVLTF. This chain connects TRBV15 to TRBJ2-6; tentatively, D is TRBD2 (6 bases). This CDR3 is built from 15 residues. Deletions cut 3 bases from V and 2 bases from J, with 8 bases between. Germline CDR1 reads LNHNV; CDR2 reads YYDKDF (reference sequence).

The chain carries TRBV7-9 and TRBJ1-2, with D perhaps TRBD1 (5 bases). The CDR3 is 14 residues long. Trimming pared 1 base from V and 6 bases from J, leaving 12 bases between. Germline loops: CDR1 SEHNR, CDR2 FQNEAQ (reference sequence). CDR3 bases: TGTGCCAGCAGCTTAGGCAGGGAGGGTGATGGCTACACCTTC. Its translation: CASSLGREGDGYTF.

CDR3 sequence: CASSYSTLAGGVGEQYF. The CDR3 DNA is TGTGCCAGCAGTTACTCGACCCTAGCGGGGGGCGTGGGTGAGCAGTACTTC. This sequence joins TRBV6-6 and TRBJ2-7; 11 nucleotides match TRBD2. V shed 0 bases and J 7 bases; nucleotides not matched to a gene: 11. This CDR3 contains 17 residues. Germline-derived CDR1 and CDR2 are MNHNY and SVGAGI (reference sequence).

This clonotype was observed a handful of times. This chain links TRBV9 with TRBJ2-1; D may be TRBD1 (5 bases). With 2 bases removed from V and 9 bases from J, the gap between germline ends came to 12 bases. The CDR3 loop spans 13 amino acids. CDR1 is SGDLS, CDR2 YYNGEE, per germline. In DNA, the CDR3 is TGTGCCAGCAGCGTCGTGGGGCCTGGTGAGCAGTTCTTC. This translates into CASSVVGPGEQFF. The complete variable domain, with remaining parts taken from reference TRBV9 and TRBJ2-1, reads DSGVTQTPKHLITATGQRVTLRCSPRSGDLSVYWYQQSLDQGLQFLIQYYNGEERAKGNILERFSAQQFPDLHSELNLSSLELGDSALYFCASSVVGPGEQFFGPGTRLTVL.

In its sample, this clonotype was seen a few times. This sequence joins TRBV7-2 and TRBJ2-3; maybe TRBD1 (6 bases). The V end was cut by 1 base, the J end by 1 base, with 9 bases between. This CDR3 region has 15 residues. Per the germline V gene, CDR1 is SGHTA and CDR2 is FQGNSA. CDR3 sequence: CASSLGRQGTDTQYF. Written as DNA, the CDR3 is TGTGCCAGCAGCTTAGGGAGACAGGGCACAGATACGCAGTATTTT.

This clonotype has a handful of counts. The chain is built from TRBV4-3 and TRBJ2-3, with 7 bases fitting TRBD2. The V and J ends lost 0 bases and 2 bases, in that order; junction bases with no gene match: 11. CDR3 length equals 18 residues. The V gene's germline CDR1 is LGHNA and CDR2 YSLEER. CDR3 nucleotide sequence: TGCGCCAGCAGCCAAGATCCGGGAGGAAACGCAAACACAGATACGCAGTATTTT. Translation gives CASSQDPGGNANTDTQYF.